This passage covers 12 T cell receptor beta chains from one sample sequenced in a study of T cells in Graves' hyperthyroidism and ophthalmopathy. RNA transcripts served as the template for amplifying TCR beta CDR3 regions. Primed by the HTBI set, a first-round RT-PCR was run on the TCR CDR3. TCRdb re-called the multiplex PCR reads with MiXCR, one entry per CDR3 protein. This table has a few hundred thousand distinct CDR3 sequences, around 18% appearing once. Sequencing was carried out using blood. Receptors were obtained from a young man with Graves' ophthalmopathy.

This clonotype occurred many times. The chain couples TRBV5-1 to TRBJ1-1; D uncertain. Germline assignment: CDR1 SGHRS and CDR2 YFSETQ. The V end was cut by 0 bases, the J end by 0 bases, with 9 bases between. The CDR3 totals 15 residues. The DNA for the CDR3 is TGCGCCAGCAGCTTGGACGGCACCCTGAACACTGAAGCTTTCTTT. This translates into CASSLDGTLNTEAFF.

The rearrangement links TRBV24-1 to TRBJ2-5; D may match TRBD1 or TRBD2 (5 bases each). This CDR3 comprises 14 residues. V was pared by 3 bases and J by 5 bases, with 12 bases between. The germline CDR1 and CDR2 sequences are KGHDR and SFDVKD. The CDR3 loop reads CATSDSGGTETQYF. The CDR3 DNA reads TGTGCCACCAGTGATAGTGGGGGTACCGAGACCCAGTACTTC.

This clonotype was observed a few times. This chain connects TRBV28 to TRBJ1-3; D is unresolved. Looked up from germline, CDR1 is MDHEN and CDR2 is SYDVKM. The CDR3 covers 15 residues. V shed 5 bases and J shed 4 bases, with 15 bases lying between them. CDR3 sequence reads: CASSDGVVRGNTIYF. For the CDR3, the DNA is TGTGCCAGCAGTGACGGGGTCGTAAGAGGAAACACCATATATTTT.

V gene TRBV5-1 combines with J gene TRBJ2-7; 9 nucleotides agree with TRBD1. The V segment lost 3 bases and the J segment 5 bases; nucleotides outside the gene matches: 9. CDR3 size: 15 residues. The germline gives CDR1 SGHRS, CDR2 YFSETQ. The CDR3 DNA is TGCGCCAGCAGCTCCGGACCGGGACAGGGAGACGAGCAGTACTTC. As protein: CASSSGPGQGDEQYF.

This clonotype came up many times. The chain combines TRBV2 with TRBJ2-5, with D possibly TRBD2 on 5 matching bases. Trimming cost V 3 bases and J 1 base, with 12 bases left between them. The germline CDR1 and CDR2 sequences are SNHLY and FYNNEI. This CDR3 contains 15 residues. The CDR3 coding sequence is TGTGCCAGCAGTGACTTCGTCGGGGTCCAAGAGACCCAGTACTTC. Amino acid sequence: CASSDFVGVQETQYF.

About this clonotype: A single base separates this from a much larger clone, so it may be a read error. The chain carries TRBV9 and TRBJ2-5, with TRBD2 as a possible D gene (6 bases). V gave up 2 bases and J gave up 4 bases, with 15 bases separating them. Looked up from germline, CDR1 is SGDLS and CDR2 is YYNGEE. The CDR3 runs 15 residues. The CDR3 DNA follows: TGTGCCAGCAGCGTCGGAGGGGCGAAGCGAGAGACCCAGTACTTC. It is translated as CASSVGGAKRETQYF.

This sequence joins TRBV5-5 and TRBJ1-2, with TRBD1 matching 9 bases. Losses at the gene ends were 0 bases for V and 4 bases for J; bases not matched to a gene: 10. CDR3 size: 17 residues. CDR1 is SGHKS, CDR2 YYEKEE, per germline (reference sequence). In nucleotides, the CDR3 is TGTGCCAGCAGCTTGGCCCTTACGGGACAGGGCGGCTATGGCTACACCTTC. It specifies CASSLALTGQGGYGYTF.

CDR3: CASSPHRDRRTLLSYEQYF. In nucleotides, the CDR3 is TGTGCCAGCAGCCCTCACCGAGACAGGCGAACTCTCCTCTCCTACGAGCAGTACTTC. The V gene is TRBV11-2, the J gene TRBJ2-7; a possible D gene is TRBD1 (6 bases). Trimming left V 5 bases short and J 0 bases short, with 26 bases between. Germline V gene sequence: CDR1 SGHAT, CDR2 FQNNGV. This CDR3 has 19 amino acids. Using reference TRBV11-2 and TRBJ2-7 for the parts outside the CDR3, the full variable domain is EAGVAQSPRYKIIEKRQSVAFWCNPISGHATLYWYQQILGQGPKLLIQFQNNGVVDDSQLPKDRFSAERLKGVDSTLKIQPAKLEDSAVYLCASSPHRDRRTLLSYEQYFGPGTRLTVT.

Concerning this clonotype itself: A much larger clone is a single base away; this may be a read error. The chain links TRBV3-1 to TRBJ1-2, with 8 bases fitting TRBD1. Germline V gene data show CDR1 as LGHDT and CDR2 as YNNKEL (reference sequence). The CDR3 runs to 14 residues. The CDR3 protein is CTSSQDNRGGGYTF. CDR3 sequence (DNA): TGTACCAGCAGCCAAGATAACAGGGGGGGTGGCTACACCTTC.

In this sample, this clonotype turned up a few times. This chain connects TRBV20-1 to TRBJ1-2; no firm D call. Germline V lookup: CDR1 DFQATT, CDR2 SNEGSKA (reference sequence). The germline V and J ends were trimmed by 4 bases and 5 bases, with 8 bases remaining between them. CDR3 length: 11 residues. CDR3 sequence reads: CSATEDYGYTF. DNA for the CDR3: TGCAGTGCTACTGAGGATTATGGCTACACCTTC.

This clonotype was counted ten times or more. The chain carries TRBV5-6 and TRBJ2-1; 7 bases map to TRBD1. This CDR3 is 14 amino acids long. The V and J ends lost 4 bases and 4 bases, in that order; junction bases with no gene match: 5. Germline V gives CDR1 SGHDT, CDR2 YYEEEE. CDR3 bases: TGTGCCAGCAGCCCGGGGACAGCTTACAATGAGCAGTTCTTC. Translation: CASSPGTAYNEQFF.

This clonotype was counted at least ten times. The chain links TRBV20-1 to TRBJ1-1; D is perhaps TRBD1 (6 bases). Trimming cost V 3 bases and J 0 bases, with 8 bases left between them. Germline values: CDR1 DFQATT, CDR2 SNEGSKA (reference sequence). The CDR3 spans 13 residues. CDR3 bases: TGCAGTGCTAGGGACAGCCTGAACACTGAAGCTTTCTTT. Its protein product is CSARDSLNTEAFF.